The entry below gives a single TCR beta chain sequence along with its context. The antigen it binds to is not known. No quality values exist for individual bases; no much larger clone is one base distant. The TCR beta CDR3 regions were amplified from RNA transcripts. The TCR CDR3 was subjected to a first round of RT-PCR using the HTBI primer set and the Qiagen OneStep RT-PCR kit. The libraries were constructed in a second round of multiplex PCR and then size-selected and purified. Paired-end sequencing of the libraries was performed with 100 bp reads on an Illumina HiSeq2000. The study's own analysis went as follows. SOAPnuke was used to process the raw data, throwing out any read that contained adapters or uncalled bases, had a mean Phred below 15, or lacked an exact constant-primer or identifier match. COPE v1.2.5 was used to merge the high-quality paired reads, and each unique nucleotide sequence was defined as a clonotype. MiTCR v1.1 was used to align clonotypes to the IMGT TRBV, TRBD and TRBJ reference segments. Analysis was restricted to V-J combinations with a frequency above 0.0001, which covered 98% to 99.2% of repertoires. The TCS score was defined as F50 (clonal expansion) divided by E x V (chaos), with BLOSUM62-based TCRdist calculated between CDR3 peptides within each V-J. Welch's t-statistics and random forest reduced 450 to 600 V-J features to around 14, which were used in a naive Bayes classifier (R e1071). TCRdb reanalyzed the raw reads on its own, using fastp at Q25 for trimming and MiXCR for clone calling, and kept in-frame beta chains. Rows merge per CDR3 protein into single entries with the most common DNA and genes. TCRdb assigned the V and J calls; the authors' analysis was not used. The sample includes around 350,000 distinct CDR3 sequences, with approximately 25% observed a single time. The ten largest clones take up more than 60% of the sample.

These data are taken from a study of T cells in Graves' hyperthyroidism and ophthalmopathy (dated by TCRdb to the late 2010s). Regarding the research as a whole: Peripheral blood samples were taken at the time of initial diagnosis, prior to any treatment. TCR Vbeta CDR3 sequencing of some 140 peripheral blood samples (over 40 ophthalmopathy, about 75 hyperthyroidism and roughly 17 progressor patients) is reported in the paper. The study also compared thyroid tissue and blood T-cell repertoires from a handful of Graves' hyperthyroidism patients. Once sampling was done, hyperthyroidism patients were given methimazole at a starting dose of 30 mg daily, whereas ophthalmopathy patients were given high-dose intravenous methylprednisolone. The 75 to 100 discovery patients were divided at random into training and test sets in a 7:3 ratio. To identify distinguishing TCR V-J signatures, a discovery cohort of around 100 patients was used, comprising 40 to 45 with Graves' ophthalmopathy and 57 with stable Graves' hyperthyroidism. Prospective prediction of ophthalmopathy was tested in an independent validation cohort consisting of some 20 hyperthyroidism patients and 15 or so patients who later progressed to ophthalmopathy.

Study-wide findings and limitations: Sample size was not statistically predetermined, and blinding of investigators to group allocation was not performed. In cross-validation, a model built on a 13 V-J signature told ophthalmopathy apart from stable hyperthyroidism with approximately 90% sensitivity and 81% to 82% specificity, and in testing the same model reached 80%/75%. Most expanded thyroid clonotypes (frequency above 0.001) were also found in blood, which suggests that blood repertoires may mirror thyroid immune responses. In validation, the model predicted progression to ophthalmopathy with approximately 71% sensitivity and approximately 74% specificity, a median of about 6 months before onset.

Stable Graves' hyperthyroidism was defined as no progression to ophthalmopathy during 18 months of follow-up. Hyperthyroidism patients were aged 18 to 65 years and newly diagnosed, with disease duration of less than 2 months. The study excluded patients with uncontrolled infections, other autoimmune diseases, pregnancy or lactation. Diagnoses were based on clinical symptoms, serum thyroxine and TRAb, thyroid ultrasound and orbital computed tomography. PBMCs were isolated from about 9.1 ml of fresh peripheral blood by Ficoll-Paque density gradient centrifugation. Total RNA was extracted using Trizol reagent, and RNA quality was assessed on an Agilent 2100 Bioanalyzer. The V end gives up 0 bases and the J end 5 bases, leaving 4 bases in the junction not matched to a gene. The CDR3 sequence holds 16 residues, the cysteine and phenylalanine included. Of the read, only the CDR3 DNA is kept; its 48 bases are in frame from base 1. CDR1 is given as SEHNR and CDR2 as FQNEAQ, both from the germline V gene (reference sequence).

Here the chain combines TRBV7-9 and TRBJ2-1, with 10 central nucleotides matching TRBD1. The sequence was collected from a man aged 50 or older with Graves' hyperthyroidism. Material for sequencing was blood. The CDR3 here reads CASSLAGQGLNNEQFF. In nucleotides, the sequence is TGTGCCAGCAGCTTAGCGGGACAGGGGCTTAACAATGAGCAGTTCTTC.